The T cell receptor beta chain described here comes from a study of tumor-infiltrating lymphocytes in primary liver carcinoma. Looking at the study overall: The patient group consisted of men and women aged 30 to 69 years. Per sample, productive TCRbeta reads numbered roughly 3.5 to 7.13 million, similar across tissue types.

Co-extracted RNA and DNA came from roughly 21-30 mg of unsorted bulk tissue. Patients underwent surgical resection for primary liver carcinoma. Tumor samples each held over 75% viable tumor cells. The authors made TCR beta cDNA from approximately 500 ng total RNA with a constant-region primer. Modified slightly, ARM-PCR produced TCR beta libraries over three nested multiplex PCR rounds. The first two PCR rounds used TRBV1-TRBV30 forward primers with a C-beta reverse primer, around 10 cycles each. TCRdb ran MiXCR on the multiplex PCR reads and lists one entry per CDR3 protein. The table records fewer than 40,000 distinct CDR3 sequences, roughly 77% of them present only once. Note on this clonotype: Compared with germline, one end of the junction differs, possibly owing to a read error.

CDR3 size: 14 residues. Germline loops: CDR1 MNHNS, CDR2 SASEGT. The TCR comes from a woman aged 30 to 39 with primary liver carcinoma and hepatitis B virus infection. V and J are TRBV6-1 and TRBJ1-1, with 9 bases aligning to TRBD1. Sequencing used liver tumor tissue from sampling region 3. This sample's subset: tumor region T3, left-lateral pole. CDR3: CANSVDRGYTKDFF. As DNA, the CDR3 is TGTGCCAACAGTGTTGACAGGGGGTACACTAAAGATTTCTTT.